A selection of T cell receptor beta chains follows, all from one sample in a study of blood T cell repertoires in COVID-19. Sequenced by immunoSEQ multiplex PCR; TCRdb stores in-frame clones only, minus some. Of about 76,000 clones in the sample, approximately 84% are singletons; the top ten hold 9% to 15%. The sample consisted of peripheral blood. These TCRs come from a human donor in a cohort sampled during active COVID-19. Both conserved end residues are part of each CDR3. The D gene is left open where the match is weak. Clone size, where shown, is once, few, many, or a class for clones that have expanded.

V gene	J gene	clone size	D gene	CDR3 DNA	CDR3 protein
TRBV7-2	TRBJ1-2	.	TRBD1	TGTGCCAGCAGCTTAGCGTCTTTGGGACAGGGCAGTGGCTACACCTTC	CASSLASLGQGSGYTF
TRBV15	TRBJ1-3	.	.	TGTGCCACCAGCAGACGTGGGGCCCCAAACACCATATATTTT	CATSRRGAPNTIYF
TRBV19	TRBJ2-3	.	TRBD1	TGTGCCAGTAGTAAATTAGGACAGGGGGCCGGAGATACGCAGTATTTT	CASSKLGQGAGDTQYF
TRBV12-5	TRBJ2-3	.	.	TGTGCTAGTGGTCTTGGTACTGGGGTCGGGGGTTGGGATACGCAGTATTTT	CASGLGTGVGGWDTQYF
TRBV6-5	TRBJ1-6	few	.	TGTGCCAGCAGACAACTCAGGAATTCACCCCTCCACTTT	CASRQLRNSPLHF
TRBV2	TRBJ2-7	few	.	TGTGCCAGCTCCTACGGGACTCCATACGAGCAGTACTTC	CASSYGTPYEQYF
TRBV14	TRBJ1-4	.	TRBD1	TGTGCCAGCAGCCCGCGGACAGGGGGCCATGAAAAACTGTTTTTT	CASSPRTGGHEKLFF
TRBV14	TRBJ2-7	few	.	TGTGCCAGCAGCCAACAGGGCTACGAGCAGTACTTC	CASSQQGYEQYF
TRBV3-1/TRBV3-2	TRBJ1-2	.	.	TGTGCCAGCAGCCAAGGAGGGTACTATGGCTACACCTTC	CASSQGGYYGYTF
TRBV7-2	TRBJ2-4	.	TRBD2	TGTGCCAGCAGCCCCGCCGCCCTAGCGGGCAAAAACATTCAGTACTTC	CASSPAALAGKNIQYF
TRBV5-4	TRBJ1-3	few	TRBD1	TGTGCCAGCAGCTCAGCAGGGGGCTCTGGAAACACCATATATTTT	CASSSAGGSGNTIYF
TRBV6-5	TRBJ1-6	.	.	TGTGCCAGCAGATCCGCGACACTTTATAATTCACCCCTCCACTTT	CASRSATLYNSPLHF
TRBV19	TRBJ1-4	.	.	TGTGCCAGTGACGGCGGTCTAAGAAAACTGTTTTTT	CASDGGLRKLFF
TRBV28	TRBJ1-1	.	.	TGTGCCAGCAGTTTATATAGTAGATTGAACACTGAAGCTTTCTTT	CASSLYSRLNTEAFF
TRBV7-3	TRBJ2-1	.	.	TGTGCCAGCAATTCACCCAACGGAGATGAGCAGTTCTTC	CASNSPNGDEQFF
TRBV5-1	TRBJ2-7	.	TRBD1	TGCGCCAGCAGCTTGTCAGGGGGCCAGTACTTC	CASSLSGGQYF
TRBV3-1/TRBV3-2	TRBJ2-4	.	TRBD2	TGTGCCAGCAGCCAAGAGGGACTAGCGGGGGGGCCTCCCAAAAACATTCAGTACTTC	CASSQEGLAGGPPKNIQYF
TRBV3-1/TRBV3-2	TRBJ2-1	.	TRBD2	TGTGCCAGCAGCCAATGGGGCGGGGGGCTGAGCTCCTACAATGAGCAGTTCTTC	CASSQWGGGLSSYNEQFF
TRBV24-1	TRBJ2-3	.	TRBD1	TGTGCCACCAGTGATAACTCCAACAGGGGATCTCGCCATACGCAGTATTTT	CATSDNSNRGSRHTQYF
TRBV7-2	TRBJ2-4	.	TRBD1	TGTGCCAGCAGCTTAGCCCCCCAGGGGGACATTCAGTACTTC	CASSLAPQGDIQYF
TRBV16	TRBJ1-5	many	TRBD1	TGTGCCAGCAGACCGGACAGGGGGCTGAGCAATCAGCCCCAGCATTTT	CASRPDRGLSNQPQHF
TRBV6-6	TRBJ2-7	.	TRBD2	TGTGCCAGCGCAGAGCGGGGACCCTCCTACGAGCAGTACTTC	CASAERGPSYEQYF
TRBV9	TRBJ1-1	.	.	TGTGCCAGCAGCGTAGGAGGGACTAACACTGAAGCTTTCTTT	CASSVGGTNTEAFF
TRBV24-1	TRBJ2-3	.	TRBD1	TGTGCCACCAGTGCGAGGGGACAGGACACAGATACGCAGTATTTT	CATSARGQDTDTQYF
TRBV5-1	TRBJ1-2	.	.	TGCGCCAGCAGCCCCAGTCCCCCAGACGGACTCTATGGCTACACCTTC	CASSPSPPDGLYGYTF
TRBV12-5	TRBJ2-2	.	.	TGTGCTAGTGGTTTGTCACTCAGGGGTGTAGGGACGAACACCGGGGAGCTGTTTTTT	CASGLSLRGVGTNTGELFF
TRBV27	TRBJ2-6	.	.	TGTGCCAGCAGTTTGTGGCCAGGGTTCTCTGGGGCCAACGTCCTGACTTTC	CASSLWPGFSGANVLTF
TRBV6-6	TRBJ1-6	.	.	TGTGCCAGCAAACCACCGACAGTTCCTAATTCACCCCTCCACTTT	CASKPPTVPNSPLHF
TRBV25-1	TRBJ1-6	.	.	TGTGCCAGCGTGGAGGGGGGGTATAATTCACCCCTCCACTTT	CASVEGGYNSPLHF
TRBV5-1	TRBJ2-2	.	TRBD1	TGCGCCAGCAGGACACAGGGGGGCAGCACCGGGGAGCTGTTTTTT	CASRTQGGSTGELFF
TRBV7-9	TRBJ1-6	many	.	TGTGCCAGCAGACCAATTCACTCGAGCTCCTATAATTCACCCCTCCACTTT	CASRPIHSSSYNSPLHF
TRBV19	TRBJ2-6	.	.	TGTGCCAGTAGTATAGGAGGCGCTCTGGGGGCCAACGTCCTGACTTTC	CASSIGGALGANVLTF
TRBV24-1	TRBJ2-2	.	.	TGTGCCACCAACGGGGGGAACACCGGGGAGCTGTTTTTT	CATNGGNTGELFF
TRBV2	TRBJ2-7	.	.	TGTGCCAGCAGTGAGGGCAGTAGCTCCTACGAGCAGTACTTC	CASSEGSSSYEQYF
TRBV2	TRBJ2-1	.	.	TGTGCCAGCACGGGGGTCCCCAGCTCCTACAATGAGCAGTTCTTC	CASTGVPSSYNEQFF
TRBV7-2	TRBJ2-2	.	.	TGTGCCAGCAGCTTACGGTCCACCGGGGAGCTGTTTTTT	CASSLRSTGELFF
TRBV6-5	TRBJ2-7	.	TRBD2	TGTGCCAGCAGTCGGACTAGCGCCTACGAGCAGTACTTC	CASSRTSAYEQYF
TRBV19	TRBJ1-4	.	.	TGTGCCAGTACCCACCGGGCAACTAATGAAAAACTGTTTTTT	CASTHRATNEKLFF
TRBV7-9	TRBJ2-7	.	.	TGTGCCAGCAGCCCGCGCCCGGGTTACGAGCAGTACTTC	CASSPRPGYEQYF
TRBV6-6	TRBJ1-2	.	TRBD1	TGTGCCAGCAGCTCACAGGGGGATTACAGTGGCTACACCTTC	CASSSQGDYSGYTF
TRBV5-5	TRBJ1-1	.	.	TGTGCCAGCAGCTTGGACCGTAACTTTGAAGCTTTCTTT	CASSLDRNFEAFF
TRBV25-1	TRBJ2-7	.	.	TGTGCCAGCAGTGATGCCTTAGGGGGGGATTCTCTCGGCGAGCAGTACTTC	CASSDALGGDSLGEQYF